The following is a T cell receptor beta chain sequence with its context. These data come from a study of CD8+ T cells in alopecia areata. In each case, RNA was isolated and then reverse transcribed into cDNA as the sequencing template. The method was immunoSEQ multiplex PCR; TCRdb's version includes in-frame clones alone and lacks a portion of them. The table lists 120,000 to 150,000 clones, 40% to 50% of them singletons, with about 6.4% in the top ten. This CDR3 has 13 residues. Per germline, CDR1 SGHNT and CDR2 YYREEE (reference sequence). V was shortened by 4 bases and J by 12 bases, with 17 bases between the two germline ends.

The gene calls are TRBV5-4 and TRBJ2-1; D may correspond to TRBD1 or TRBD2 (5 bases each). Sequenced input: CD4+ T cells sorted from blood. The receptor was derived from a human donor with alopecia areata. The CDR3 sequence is CASSLGPGSGQFF. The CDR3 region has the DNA TGTGCCAGCAGCCTGGGGCCGGGGTCGGGGCAGTTCTTC.